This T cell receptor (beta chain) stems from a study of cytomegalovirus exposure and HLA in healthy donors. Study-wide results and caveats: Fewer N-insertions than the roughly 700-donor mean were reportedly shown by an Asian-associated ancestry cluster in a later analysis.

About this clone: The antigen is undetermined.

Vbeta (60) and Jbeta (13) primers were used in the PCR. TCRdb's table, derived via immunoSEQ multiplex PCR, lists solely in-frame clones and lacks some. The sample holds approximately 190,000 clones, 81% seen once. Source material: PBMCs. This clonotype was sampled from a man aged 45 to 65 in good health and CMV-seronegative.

This CDR3 reads CASSEHYEQYF. As DNA, the CDR3 is TGTGCCAGCTCAGAGCACTACGAGCAGTACTTC. V gene TRBV18 combines with J gene TRBJ2-7; D remains unclear. This CDR3 is 11 amino acids long. V lost 5 bases and J lost 3, with 5 bases in between. CDR1 is KGHSH and CDR2 is LQKENI in the germline V gene.